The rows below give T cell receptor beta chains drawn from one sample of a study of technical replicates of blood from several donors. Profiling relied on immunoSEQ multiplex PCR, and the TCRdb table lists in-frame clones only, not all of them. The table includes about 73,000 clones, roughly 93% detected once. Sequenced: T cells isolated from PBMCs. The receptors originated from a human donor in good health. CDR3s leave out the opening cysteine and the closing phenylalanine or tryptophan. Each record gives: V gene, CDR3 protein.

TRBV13,ASSARVAKNIQY
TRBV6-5,ASSNRGREKLF
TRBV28,ASSPLPGQKFMNTEAF
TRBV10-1,ASSGGLGDEQY
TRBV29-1,RQGGINTGELF
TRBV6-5,ASRATGDYGYT
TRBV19,ASSMGSRTGELF
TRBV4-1,ASSQDQAGAYGYT
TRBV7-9,ASSLTDQPQH
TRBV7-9,ASSFKSGVGEKLF
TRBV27,ASRPLPRLAKNIQY
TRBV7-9,ASSLQMNTGELF
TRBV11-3,ASSSYRGVDYEQY
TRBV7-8,ASSERQGAGMGYT
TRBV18,ASSAYRGRVAKNIQY
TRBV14,ASSLGLGGRDEQF
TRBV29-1,SVTGTGANVLT
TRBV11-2,ASSLDLAGEQF
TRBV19,ATGGTSGRSGYQETQY
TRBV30,AWSLTSGGTSTDTQY
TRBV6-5,ASRPSSGNTIY
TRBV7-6,ASSLNEGETQY
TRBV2,ASIPRRLAGADEQF
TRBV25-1,ASSETVLGYGYT
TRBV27,ASSWGQGANVLT
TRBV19,ASNQGRFSGANVLT
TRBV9,ASSLGVAQH
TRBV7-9,ASSDRQGNLNYEQY
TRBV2,ASSRRQGEADTQY
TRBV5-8,ASSWGASTDTQY
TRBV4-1,ASSPFVGVNEQY
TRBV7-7,ASSPTGQETQY
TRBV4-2,ASSQDLAGGLYEQY